This section outlines one T cell receptor (beta chain) sequence together with its context. Sequencing was performed with immunoSEQ multiplex PCR; in TCRdb, only in-frame clones are kept and a portion is missing. Altogether 45,000 to 65,000 clones are present, 78% being singletons, with the ten largest covering around 25%. This sample is drawn from a study of blood T cell repertoires in COVID-19. Study background: PBMCs, B-cell-depleted T cells, or T cells were the source of the cDNA or gDNA that made up the material.

Trimming left V 4 bases short and J 7 bases short, with 8 bases between. CDR3 length equals 13 residues. Germline lookup yields CDR1 KGHSY and CDR2 FQNENV. The TCR originated in a human donor in a cohort sampled during active COVID-19. Specimen: peripheral blood. This chain links TRBV16 with TRBJ1-6; D might be TRBD1 (6 bases). For the CDR3, the DNA is TGTGCCAGCAGCCCCCAGGGGAATTCACCCCTCCACTTT. This encodes CASSPQGNSPLHF.